The clone carrying this T cell receptor beta chain was found many times. Its antigen is unidentified. This sample is drawn from a study of regulatory T cells in long-lasting Graves disease. Regarding the study as a whole: The study found lower TCR diversity in persistent Graves' patients than in newly diagnosed ones. Under persistent disease, TRBV28, TRBJ1-2 and TRBJ2-5 were used preferentially.

As for time point: persistent/refractory GD, antithyroid drugs over 5 years with positive TRAb. The TCR library was made from RNA that had been extracted from PBMCs in TRIzol. Investigators report Graves' disease was diagnosed under American Thyroid Association guidelines. EDTA tubes were used for drawing around 9 milliliters of peripheral blood. The CDR3 spans 15 residues. Germline V gives CDR1 SQVTM, CDR2 ANQGSEA. V lost 3 bases and J lost 1, with 10 bases in between. With iRepertoire HTBI primers and Arm-PCR of CDR3 regions, TCR beta libraries were built. TCRdb re-analysed the multiplex PCR reads in MiXCR, keeping a single row per CDR3 protein. The table records 400,000 to 500,000 distinct CDR3 sequences, more than 20% of them present only once.

The chain has TRBV29-1 and TRBJ2-6; D uncertain. The TCR originated in a female donor with Graves disease. The sequences come from peripheral blood mononuclear cells (PBMCs), collected when the disease was refractory, from a patient treated with antithyroid drugs. Here the CDR3 DNA reads TGCAGCGTTGAGCTTCGGAGTTCTGGGGCCAACGTCCTGACTTTC. It translates to CSVELRSSGANVLTF.